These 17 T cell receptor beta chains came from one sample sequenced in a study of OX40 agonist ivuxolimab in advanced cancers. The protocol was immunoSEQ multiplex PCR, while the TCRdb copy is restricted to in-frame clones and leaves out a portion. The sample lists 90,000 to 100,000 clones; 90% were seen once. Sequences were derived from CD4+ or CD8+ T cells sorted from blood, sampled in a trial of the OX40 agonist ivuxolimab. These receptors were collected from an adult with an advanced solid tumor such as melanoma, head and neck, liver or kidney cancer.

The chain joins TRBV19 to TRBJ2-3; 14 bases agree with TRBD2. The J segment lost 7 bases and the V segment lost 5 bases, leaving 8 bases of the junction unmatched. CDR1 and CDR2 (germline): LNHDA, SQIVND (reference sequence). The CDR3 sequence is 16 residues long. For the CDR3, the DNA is TGTGCCAGTAGTCTCCTGACTAGCGGGGGGGCACATACGCAGTATTTT. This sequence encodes CASSLLTSGGAHTQYF.

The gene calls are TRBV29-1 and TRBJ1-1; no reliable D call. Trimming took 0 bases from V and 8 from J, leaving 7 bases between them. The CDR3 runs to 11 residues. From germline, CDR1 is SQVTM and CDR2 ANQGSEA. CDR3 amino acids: CSVEEGREAFF. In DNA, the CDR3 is TGCAGCGTTGAAGAGGGCCGAGAAGCTTTCTTT. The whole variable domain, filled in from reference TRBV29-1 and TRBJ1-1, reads SAVISQKPSRDICQRGTSLTIQCQVDSQVTMMFWYRQQPGQSLTLIATANQGSEATYESGFVIDKFPISRPNLTFSTLTVSNMSPEDSSIYLCSVEEGREAFFGQGTRLTVV.

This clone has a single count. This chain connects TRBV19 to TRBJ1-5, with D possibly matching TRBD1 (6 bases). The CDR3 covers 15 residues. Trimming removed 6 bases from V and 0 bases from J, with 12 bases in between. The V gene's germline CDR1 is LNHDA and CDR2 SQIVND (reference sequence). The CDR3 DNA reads TGTGCCAGTAGCGGACAGAGCCTTAGCAATCAGCCCCAGCATTTT. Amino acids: CASSGQSLSNQPQHF.

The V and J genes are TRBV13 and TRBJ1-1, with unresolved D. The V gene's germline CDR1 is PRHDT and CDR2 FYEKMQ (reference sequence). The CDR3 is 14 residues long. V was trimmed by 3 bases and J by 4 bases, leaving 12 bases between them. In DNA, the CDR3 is TGTGCCAGCAGCTTCGAGGGCCTGATCACTGAAGCTTTCTTT. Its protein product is CASSFEGLITEAFF. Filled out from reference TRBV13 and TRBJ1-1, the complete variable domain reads AAGVIQSPRHLIKEKRETATLKCYPIPRHDTVYWYQQGPGQDPQFLISFYEKMQSDKGSIPDRFSAQQFSDYHSELNMSSLELGDSALYFCASSFEGLITEAFFGQGTRLTVV.

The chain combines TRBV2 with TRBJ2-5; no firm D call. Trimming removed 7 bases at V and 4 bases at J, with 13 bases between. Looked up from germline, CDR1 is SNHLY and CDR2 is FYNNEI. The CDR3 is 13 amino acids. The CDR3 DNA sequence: TGTGCCAGCAACACCTTCTCGGGAGAGACCCAGTACTTC. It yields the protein CASNTFSGETQYF.

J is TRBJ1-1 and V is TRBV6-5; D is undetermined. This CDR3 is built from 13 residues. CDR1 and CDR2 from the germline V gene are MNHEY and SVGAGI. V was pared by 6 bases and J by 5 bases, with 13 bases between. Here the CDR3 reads CASRGMGGTEAFF. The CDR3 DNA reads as TGTGCCAGCAGGGGCATGGGAGGGACTGAAGCTTTCTTT.

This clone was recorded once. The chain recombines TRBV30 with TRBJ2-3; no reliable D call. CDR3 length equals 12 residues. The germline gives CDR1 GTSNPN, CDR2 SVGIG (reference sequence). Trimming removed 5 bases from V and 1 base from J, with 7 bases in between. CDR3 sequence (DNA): TGTGCCTGGGAGGTAGGCACAGATACGCAGTATTTT. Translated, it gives CAWEVGTDTQYF. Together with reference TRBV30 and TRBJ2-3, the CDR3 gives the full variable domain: SQTIHQWPATLVQPVGSPLSLECTVEGTSNPNLYWYRQAAGRGLQLLFYSVGIGQISSEVPQNLSASRPQDRQFILSSKKLLLSDSGFYLCAWEVGTDTQYFGPGTRLTVL.

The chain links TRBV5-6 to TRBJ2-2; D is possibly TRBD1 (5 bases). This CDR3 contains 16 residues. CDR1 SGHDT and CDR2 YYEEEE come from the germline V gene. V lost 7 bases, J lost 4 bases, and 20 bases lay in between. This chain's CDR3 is CASRSGQSWGTGELFF. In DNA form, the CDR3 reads TGTGCCAGCCGATCAGGGCAGAGTTGGGGCACCGGGGAGCTGTTTTTT.

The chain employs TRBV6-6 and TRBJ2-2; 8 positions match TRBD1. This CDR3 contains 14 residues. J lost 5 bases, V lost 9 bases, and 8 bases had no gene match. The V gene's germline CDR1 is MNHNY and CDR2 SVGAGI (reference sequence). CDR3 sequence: CASSSWTGTGELFF. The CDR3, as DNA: TGTGCCAGTTCTTCTTGGACAGGGACCGGGGAGCTGTTTTTT.

The CDR3 is CAWGGGSGITDTQYF. The CDR3 bases are TGTGCCTGGGGCGGTGGTAGCGGGATCACAGATACGCAGTATTTT. The V call is TRBV30, the J call TRBJ2-3; 8 nucleotides match TRBD2. The CDR3 totals 15 residues. Germline V gives CDR1 GTSNPN, CDR2 SVGIG (reference sequence). Germline trimming cut 5 bases from V and 2 bases from J; bases unmatched to any gene: 9.

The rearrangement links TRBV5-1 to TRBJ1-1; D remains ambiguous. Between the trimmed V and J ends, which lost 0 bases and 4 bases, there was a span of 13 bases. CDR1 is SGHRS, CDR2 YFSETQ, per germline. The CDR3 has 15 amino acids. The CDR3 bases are TGCGCCAGCAGCTTGGGACCAGTAGCCAGCACTGAAGCTTTCTTT. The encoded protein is CASSLGPVASTEAFF.

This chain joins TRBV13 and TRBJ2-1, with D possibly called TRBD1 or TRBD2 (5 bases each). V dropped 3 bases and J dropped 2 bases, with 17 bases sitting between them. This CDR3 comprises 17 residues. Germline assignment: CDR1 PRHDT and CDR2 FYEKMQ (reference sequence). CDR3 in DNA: TGTGCCAGCAGCTTTGAGTCTCGTGGGGGTACCTACAATGAGCAGTTCTTC. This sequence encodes CASSFESRGGTYNEQFF.

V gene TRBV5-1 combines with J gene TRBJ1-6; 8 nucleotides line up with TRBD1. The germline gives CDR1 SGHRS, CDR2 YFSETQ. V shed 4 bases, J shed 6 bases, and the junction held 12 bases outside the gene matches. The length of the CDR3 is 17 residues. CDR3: CASSLQPGQGGNSPLHF. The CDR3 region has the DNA TGCGCCAGCAGCCTTCAACCCGGACAGGGTGGTAATTCACCCCTCCACTTT.

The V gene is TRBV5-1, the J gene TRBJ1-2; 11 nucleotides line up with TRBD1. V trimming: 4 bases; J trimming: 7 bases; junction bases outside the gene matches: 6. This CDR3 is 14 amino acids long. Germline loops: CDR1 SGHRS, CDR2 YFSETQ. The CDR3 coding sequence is TGCGCCAGCAGCCGGACAGGGGGCGCGTTTGGCTACACCTTC. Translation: CASSRTGGAFGYTF.

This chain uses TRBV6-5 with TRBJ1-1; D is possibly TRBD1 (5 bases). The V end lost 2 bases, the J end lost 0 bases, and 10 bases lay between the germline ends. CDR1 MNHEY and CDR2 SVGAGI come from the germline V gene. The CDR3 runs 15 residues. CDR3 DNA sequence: TGTGCCAGCAGTTACAGGGGAGTAATGAACACTGAAGCTTTCTTT. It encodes CASSYRGVMNTEAFF.

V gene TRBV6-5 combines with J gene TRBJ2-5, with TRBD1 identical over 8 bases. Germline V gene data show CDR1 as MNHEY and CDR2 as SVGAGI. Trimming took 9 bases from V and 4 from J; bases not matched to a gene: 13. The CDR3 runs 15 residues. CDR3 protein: CASRPGTGWGETQYF. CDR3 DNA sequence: TGTGCCAGTAGACCCGGGACAGGATGGGGAGAGACCCAGTACTTC.

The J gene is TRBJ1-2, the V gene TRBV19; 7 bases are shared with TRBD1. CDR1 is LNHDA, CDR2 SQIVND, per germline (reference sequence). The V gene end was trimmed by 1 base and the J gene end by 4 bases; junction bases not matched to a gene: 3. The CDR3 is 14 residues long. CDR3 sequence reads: CASSIATGSYGYTF. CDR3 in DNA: TGTGCCAGTAGTATAGCGACAGGGTCCTATGGCTACACCTTC.